One sample yielded the 13 T cell receptor beta chains listed below, sequenced in a study of cytomegalovirus exposure and HLA in healthy donors. Primers included in the PCR were 60 Vbeta and 13 Jbeta primers. Clones were sequenced by immunoSEQ multiplex PCR, and TCRdb holds only the in-frame ones, with some missing. The data hold 150,000 to 200,000 clones, with approximately 82% observed a single time. The sequenced sample was PBMCs. All receptors come from a girl aged 2 to 10 in good health and CMV-seropositive.

This clone was observed once. The CDR3 DNA follows: TGCGCCAGCAGACAGCAGGGTAATCAGTATGGCTACACCTTC. It is translated as CASRQQGNQYGYTF. The genes are TRBV5-1 and TRBJ1-2, with D possibly matching TRBD1 (5 bases). V dropped 5 bases and J dropped 5 bases, with 16 bases sitting between them. The CDR3 runs 14 residues. CDR1 and CDR2 from the germline V gene are SGHRS and YFSETQ. Based on the CDR3 plus reference TRBV5-1 and TRBJ1-2, the full variable domain is KAGVTQTPRYLIKTRGQQVTLSCSPISGHRSVSWYQQTPGQGLQFLFEYFSETQRNKGNFPGRFSGRQFSNSRSEMNVSTLELGDSALYLCASRQQGNQYGYTFGSGTRLTVV.

Only one count was recorded for this clone. V gene TRBV29-1 combines with J gene TRBJ2-7, with unresolved D. Trimming took off 0 bases at V and 7 bases at J, with 19 bases between the two ends. Germline CDR1 and CDR2: SQVTM and ANQGSEA. This CDR3 is 15 amino acids long. In DNA form, the CDR3 reads TGCAGCGTTGAAGATTCTAGTCGGTCTTTTACGGAGCAGTACTTC. It is translated as CSVEDSSRSFTEQYF.

The chain uses TRBV15 and TRBJ1-5, with a tentative D call TRBD1 (6 bases). The V end lost 5 bases, the J end lost 5 bases, and 10 bases lay between the germline ends. Germline V gene data show CDR1 as LNHNV and CDR2 as YYDKDF (reference sequence). CDR3 size: 13 residues. DNA of the CDR3: TGTGCCACCAGCCCAGGGGTTGATCAGCCCCAGCATTTT. Its protein product is CATSPGVDQPQHF.

The chain is built from TRBV5-8 and TRBJ1-1, with D tentatively TRBD1 (6 bases). The CDR3 is made up of 17 amino acids. V lost 4 bases and J 0 bases, leaving 19 bases between the germline ends. Germline V gene lookup returns CDR1 SGHTS and CDR2 YDEGEE. CDR3 nucleotide sequence: TGTGCCAGCAGCCCGTGGGTAGGGGGTTCCATGAACACTGAAGCTTTCTTT. Its protein is CASSPWVGGSMNTEAFF.

The chain uses TRBV4-2 and TRBJ1-2, with 7 bases identical to TRBD1. The CDR3 runs 15 residues. J gave up 6 bases and V 0 bases, and 7 bases lay outside the gene matches. Per the germline V gene, CDR1 is LGHNA and CDR2 is YNFKEQ. The CDR3 spells CASSQDLQGDNGYTF. The CDR3 nucleotides are TGTGCCAGCAGCCAAGACTTGCAGGGGGACAATGGCTACACCTTC.

The chain has TRBV15 and TRBJ2-4, with D unresolved. Per germline, CDR1 LNHNV and CDR2 YYDKDF (reference sequence). Between the trimmed V and J ends, which lost 0 bases and 9 bases, there was a span of 12 bases. CDR3 length equals 14 residues. Here the CDR3 reads CATSRDPRKGIQYF. CDR3 bases: TGTGCCACCAGCAGAGATCCGAGGAAAGGCATTCAGTACTTC. The whole variable domain, remainder taken from reference TRBV15 and TRBJ2-4, is DAMVIQNPRYQVTQFGKPVTLSCSQTLNHNVMYWYQQKSSQAPKLLFHYYDKDFNNEADTPDNFQSRRPNTSFCFLDIRSPGLGDTAMYLCATSRDPRKGIQYFGAGTRLSVL.

About this clone: This CDR3 is also generated by other DNA sequences in the sample. The chain uses TRBV14 and TRBJ1-1; 8 positions match TRBD1. This CDR3 has 15 amino acids. Germline V gives CDR1 SGHDN, CDR2 FVKESK. V gave up 3 bases and J gave up 1 base; unmatched junction bases: 4. CDR3 sequence: CASSQQQGENTEAFF. CDR3 DNA sequence: TGTGCCAGCAGCCAGCAACAGGGGGAGAACACTGAAGCTTTCTTT.

This chain connects TRBV7-9 to TRBJ2-7; D is possibly TRBD1 (6 bases). CDR3 size: 13 residues. The ends were cut back, 4 bases at V and 1 base at J, with 8 bases in the middle. Germline-derived CDR1 and CDR2 are SEHNR and FQNEAQ (reference sequence). The CDR3 DNA reads TGTGCCAGCAGCTCGGGACAATCCTACGAGCAGTACTTC. Translating it yields CASSSGQSYEQYF.

This chain links TRBV9 with TRBJ1-2, with a tentative D call TRBD1 (6 bases). In germline, CDR1 is SGDLS, CDR2 YYNGEE. V lost 4 bases and J lost 8, with 9 bases in between. The CDR3 is 11 residues long. The CDR3 protein is CASSQGRGYTF. The CDR3, as DNA: TGTGCCAGCAGCCAGGGGCGCGGCTACACCTTC.

This clone was observed a single time. The gene calls are TRBV5-6 and TRBJ2-5; 8 bases fit TRBD1. The DNA end lines up better with TRBJ2-7; the J call may be wrong. Germline CDR1 reads SGHDT; CDR2 reads YYEEEE. This CDR3 contains 14 residues. In DNA form, the CDR3 reads TGTGCCAGCAGCCTCAGGGGGCCCTTTTACGAGCAGTACTTC. As protein: CASSLRGPFYEQYF.

This rearrangement joins TRBV7-3 to TRBJ2-3; TRBD2 agrees at 12 bases. Germline lookup yields CDR1 SGHTA and CDR2 FQGTGA. The CDR3 contains 17 residues. Unmatched junction bases numbered 9, after V lost 3 bases and J lost 5 bases. The chain's CDR3 is CASSFSLAGGPGDTQYF. CDR3 bases: TGTGCCAGCAGCTTTTCCCTAGCGGGGGGGCCGGGAGATACGCAGTATTTT.

V gene TRBV6-1 combines with J gene TRBJ1-5; D gene uncertain. Trimming stripped 1 base from V and 7 bases from J, with 11 bases between. From germline, CDR1 is MNHNS and CDR2 SASEGT. This CDR3 has 14 residues. As DNA, the CDR3 is TGTGCCAGCAGTGAAGTGACTTTCTGGCAGCCCCAGCATTTT. As protein: CASSEVTFWQPQHF.

The V gene is TRBV10-1, the J gene TRBJ2-2; 7 positions match TRBD2. Germline trimming cut 3 bases from V and 4 bases from J; bases unmatched to any gene: 8. CDR3 size: 16 residues. The germline gives CDR1 WNHNN, CDR2 SYGVQD (reference sequence). CDR3 residues: CASSDTGTIPTGELFF. CDR3 in DNA: TGCGCCAGCAGTGACACCGGGACTATTCCCACCGGGGAGCTGTTTTTT.